This TCR beta chain originates from a study of T cell clonality in common variable immunodeficiency. Study observations and caveats: In common variable immunodeficiency, TCR beta chains reportedly carried fewer deletions and N-nucleotide insertions. Fewer TCRbeta clones were shared among CVID subjects than controls. Compared with healthy controls, CVID subjects showed increased TCRbeta clonality, mostly in about a third. Links between repertoire features and CVID complications were heterogeneity-limited.

There are many counts of this clone. The antigen is not known. Assay used: immunoSEQ multiplex PCR; TCRdb lists only in-frame clones, some missing. The sample was found to contain 55,000 to 65,000 clones, and every one recurs. The clonotype was recovered from a person aged 18 to 75 in good health. The sequencing sample was made of peripheral blood mononuclear cells.

CDR3 region: CASSKIPGSSGNTIYF. The part of the CDR3 DNA that was read is TGCGCCAGCAGCAAGATACCAGGATCCTCTGGAAACACC. The rearrangement joins TRBV5-1 to TRBJ1-3; no firm D call. The sequence runs out 3 residues before the end of the CDR3; the remainder is reconstructed from the germline J gene. Trimming shortened V by 4 bases and J by 0 bases, and 14 bases separated the two germline ends. The CDR3 contains 16 residues. In germline, CDR1 is SGHRS, CDR2 YFSETQ.